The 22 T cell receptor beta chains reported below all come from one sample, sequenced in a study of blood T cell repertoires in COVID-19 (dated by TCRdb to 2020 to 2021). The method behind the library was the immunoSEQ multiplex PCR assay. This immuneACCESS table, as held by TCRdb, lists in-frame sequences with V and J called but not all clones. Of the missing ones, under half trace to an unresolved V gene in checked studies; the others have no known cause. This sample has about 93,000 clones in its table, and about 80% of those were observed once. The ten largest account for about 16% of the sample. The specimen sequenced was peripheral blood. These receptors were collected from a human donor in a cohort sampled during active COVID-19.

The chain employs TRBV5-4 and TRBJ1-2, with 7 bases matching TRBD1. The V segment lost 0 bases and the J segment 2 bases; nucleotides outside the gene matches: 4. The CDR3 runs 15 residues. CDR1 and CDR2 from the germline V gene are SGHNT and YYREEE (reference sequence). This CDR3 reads CASSLGQGLNYGYTF. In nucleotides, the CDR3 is TGTGCCAGCAGCTTGGGACAGGGCCTAAACTATGGCTACACCTTC.

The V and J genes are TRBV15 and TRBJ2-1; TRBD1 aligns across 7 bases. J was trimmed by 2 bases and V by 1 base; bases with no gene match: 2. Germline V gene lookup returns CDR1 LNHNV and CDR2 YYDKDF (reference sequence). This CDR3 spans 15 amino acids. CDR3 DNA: TGTGCCACCAGCAGAGGGACAGGCACCTACAATGAGCAGTTCTTC. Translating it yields CATSRGTGTYNEQFF.

This CDR3 reads CASSGGLAYNEQFF. CDR3 coding DNA: TGCGCCAGCAGCGGAGGACTAGCTTACAATGAGCAGTTCTTC. J is TRBJ2-1 and V is TRBV5-1; 8 positions match TRBD2. Germline V gene sequence: CDR1 SGHRS, CDR2 YFSETQ. This CDR3 has 14 amino acids. J was trimmed by 4 bases and V by 4 bases; bases with no gene match: 4.

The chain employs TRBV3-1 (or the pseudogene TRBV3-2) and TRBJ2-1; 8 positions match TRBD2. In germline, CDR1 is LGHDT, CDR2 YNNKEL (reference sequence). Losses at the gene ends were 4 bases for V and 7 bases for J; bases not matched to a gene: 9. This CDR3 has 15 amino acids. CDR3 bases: TGTGCCAGCAGCCCTGGGGCGGGGGGTGGTAATGAGCAGTTCTTC. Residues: CASSPGAGGGNEQFF.

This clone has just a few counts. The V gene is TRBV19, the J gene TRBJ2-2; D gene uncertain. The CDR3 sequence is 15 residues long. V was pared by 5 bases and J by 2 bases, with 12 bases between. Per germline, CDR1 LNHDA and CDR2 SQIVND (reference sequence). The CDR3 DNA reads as TGTGCCAGTAGTCCTGGGCTAACAAACACCGGGGAGCTGTTTTTT. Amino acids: CASSPGLTNTGELFF.

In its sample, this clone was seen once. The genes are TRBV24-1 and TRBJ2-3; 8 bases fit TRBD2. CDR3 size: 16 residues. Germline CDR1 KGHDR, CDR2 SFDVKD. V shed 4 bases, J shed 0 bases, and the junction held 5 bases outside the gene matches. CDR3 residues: CATSESGRASTDTQYF. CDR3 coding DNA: TGTGCCACCAGTGAGAGCGGGAGAGCTAGCACAGATACGCAGTATTTT.

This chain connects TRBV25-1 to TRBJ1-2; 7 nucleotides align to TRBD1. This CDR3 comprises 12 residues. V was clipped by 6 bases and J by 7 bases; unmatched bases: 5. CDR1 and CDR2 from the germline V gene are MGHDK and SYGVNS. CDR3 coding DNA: TGTGCCAGCAGCCCCCAGGGGGTTGGCTACACCTTC. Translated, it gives CASSPQGVGYTF.

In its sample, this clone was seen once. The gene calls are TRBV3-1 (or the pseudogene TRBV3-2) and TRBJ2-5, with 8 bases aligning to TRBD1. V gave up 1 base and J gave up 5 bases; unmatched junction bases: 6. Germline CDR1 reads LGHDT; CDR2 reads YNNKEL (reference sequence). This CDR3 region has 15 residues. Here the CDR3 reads CASSQVQGAGETQYF. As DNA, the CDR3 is TGTGCCAGCAGCCAAGTTCAGGGGGCAGGGGAGACCCAGTACTTC.

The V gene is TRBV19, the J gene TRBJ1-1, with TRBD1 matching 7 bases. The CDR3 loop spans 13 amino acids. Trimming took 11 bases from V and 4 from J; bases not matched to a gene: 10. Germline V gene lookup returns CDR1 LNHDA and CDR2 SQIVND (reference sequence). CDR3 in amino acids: CAARQGVGTEAFF. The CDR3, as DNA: TGTGCCGCCCGACAGGGTGTAGGCACTGAAGCTTTCTTT.

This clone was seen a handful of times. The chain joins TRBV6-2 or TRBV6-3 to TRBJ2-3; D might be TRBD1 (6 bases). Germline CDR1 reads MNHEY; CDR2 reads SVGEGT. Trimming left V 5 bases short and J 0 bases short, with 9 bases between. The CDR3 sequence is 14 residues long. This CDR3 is CASSRDTSTDTQYF. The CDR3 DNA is TGTGCCAGCAGTAGGGACACTAGCACAGATACGCAGTATTTT.

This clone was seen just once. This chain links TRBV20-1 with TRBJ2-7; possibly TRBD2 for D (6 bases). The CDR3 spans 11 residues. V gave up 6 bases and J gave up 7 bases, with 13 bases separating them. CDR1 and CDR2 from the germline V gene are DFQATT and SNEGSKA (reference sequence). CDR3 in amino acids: CSARLVREQYF. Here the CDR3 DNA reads TGCAGTGCCAGACTAGTTAGAGAGCAGTACTTC.

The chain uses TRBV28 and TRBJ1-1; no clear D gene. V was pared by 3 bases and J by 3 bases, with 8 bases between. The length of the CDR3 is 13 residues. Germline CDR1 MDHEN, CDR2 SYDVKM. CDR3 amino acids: CASSFGLYTEAFF. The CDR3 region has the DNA TGTGCCAGCAGTTTCGGGTTATACACTGAAGCTTTCTTT.

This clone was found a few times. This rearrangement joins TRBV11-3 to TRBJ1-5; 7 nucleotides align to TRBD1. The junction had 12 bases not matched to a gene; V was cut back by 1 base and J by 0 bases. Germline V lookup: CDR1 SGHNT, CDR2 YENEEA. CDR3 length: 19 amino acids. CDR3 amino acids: CASSLAPGGSLDSNQPQHF. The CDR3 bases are TGTGCCAGCAGCTTAGCTCCAGGGGGTTCCCTCGATAGCAATCAGCCCCAGCATTTT.

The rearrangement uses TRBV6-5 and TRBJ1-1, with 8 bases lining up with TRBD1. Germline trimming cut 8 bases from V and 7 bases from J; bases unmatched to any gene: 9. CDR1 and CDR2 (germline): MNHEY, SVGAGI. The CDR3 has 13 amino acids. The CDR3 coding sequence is TGTGCCAGCTTAATAAGGGACAGGAGTGAAGCTTTCTTT. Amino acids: CASLIRDRSEAFF.

CDR3 loop: CAISATNQPQHF. CDR3 coding DNA: TGTGCCATCAGTGCCACAAATCAGCCCCAGCATTTT. The chain employs TRBV10-3 and TRBJ1-5; D is uncertain. The germline V gene encodes CDR1 ENHRY and CDR2 SYGVKD. There are 12 residues in the CDR3. V was trimmed by 4 bases and J by 4 bases, leaving 5 bases between them.

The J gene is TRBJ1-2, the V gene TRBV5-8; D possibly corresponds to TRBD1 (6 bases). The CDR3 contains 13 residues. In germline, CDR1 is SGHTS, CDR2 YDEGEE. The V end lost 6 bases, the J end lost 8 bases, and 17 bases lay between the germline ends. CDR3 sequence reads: CASTRIWGRGYTF. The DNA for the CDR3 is TGTGCCAGCACCCGGATTTGGGGGCGAGGCTACACCTTC.

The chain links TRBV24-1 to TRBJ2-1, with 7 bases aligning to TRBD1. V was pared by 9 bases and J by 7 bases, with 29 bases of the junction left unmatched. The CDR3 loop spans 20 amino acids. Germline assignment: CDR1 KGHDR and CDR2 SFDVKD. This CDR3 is CATLPSRDSDFDSHQNEQFF. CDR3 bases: TGTGCCACCCTACCAAGCCGGGACAGTGATTTCGACAGTCATCAAAATGAGCAGTTCTTC.

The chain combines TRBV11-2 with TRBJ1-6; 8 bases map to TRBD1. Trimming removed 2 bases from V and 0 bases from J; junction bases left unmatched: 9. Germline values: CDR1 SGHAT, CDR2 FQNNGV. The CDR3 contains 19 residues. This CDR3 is CASSLKGTGKSSYNSPLHF. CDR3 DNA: TGTGCCAGCAGCTTAAAGGGGACAGGAAAGAGCTCCTATAATTCACCCCTCCACTTT.

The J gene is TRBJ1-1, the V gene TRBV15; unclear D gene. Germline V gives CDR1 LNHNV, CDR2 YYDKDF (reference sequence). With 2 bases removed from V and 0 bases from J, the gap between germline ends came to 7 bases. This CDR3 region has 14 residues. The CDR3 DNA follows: TGTGCCACCAGCAGAATTTCTTTGAACACTGAAGCTTTCTTT. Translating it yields CATSRISLNTEAFF. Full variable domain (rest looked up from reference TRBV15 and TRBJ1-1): DAMVIQNPRYQVTQFGKPVTLSCSQTLNHNVMYWYQQKSSQAPKLLFHYYDKDFNNEADTPDNFQSRRPNTSFCFLDIRSPGLGDTAMYLCATSRISLNTEAFFGQGTRLTVV.

The CDR3 region is CASSNGQVGGEKLFF. CDR3 bases: TGTGCCAGCAGTAACGGACAGGTGGGAGGTGAAAAACTGTTTTTT. This chain uses TRBV6-5 with TRBJ1-4, with TRBD1 matching over 7 bases. This CDR3 contains 15 residues. Trimming cost V 5 bases and J 7 bases; bases outside gene matches: 10. Germline CDR1 and CDR2: MNHEY and SVGAGI.

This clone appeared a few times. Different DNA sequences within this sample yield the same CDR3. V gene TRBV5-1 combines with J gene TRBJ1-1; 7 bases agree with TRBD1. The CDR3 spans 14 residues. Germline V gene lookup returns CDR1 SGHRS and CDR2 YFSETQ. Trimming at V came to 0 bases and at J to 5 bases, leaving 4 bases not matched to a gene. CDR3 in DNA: TGCGCCAGCAGCTTGGAAGGGGGCAGGACTGAAGCTTTCTTT. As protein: CASSLEGGRTEAFF.

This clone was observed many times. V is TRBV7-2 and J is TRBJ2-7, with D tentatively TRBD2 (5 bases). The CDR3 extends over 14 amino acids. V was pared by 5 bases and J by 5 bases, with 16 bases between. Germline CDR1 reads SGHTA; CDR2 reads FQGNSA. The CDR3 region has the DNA TGTGCCAGCAGCCCCGACTACTCTGGAAACGAGCAGTACTTC. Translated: CASSPDYSGNEQYF.